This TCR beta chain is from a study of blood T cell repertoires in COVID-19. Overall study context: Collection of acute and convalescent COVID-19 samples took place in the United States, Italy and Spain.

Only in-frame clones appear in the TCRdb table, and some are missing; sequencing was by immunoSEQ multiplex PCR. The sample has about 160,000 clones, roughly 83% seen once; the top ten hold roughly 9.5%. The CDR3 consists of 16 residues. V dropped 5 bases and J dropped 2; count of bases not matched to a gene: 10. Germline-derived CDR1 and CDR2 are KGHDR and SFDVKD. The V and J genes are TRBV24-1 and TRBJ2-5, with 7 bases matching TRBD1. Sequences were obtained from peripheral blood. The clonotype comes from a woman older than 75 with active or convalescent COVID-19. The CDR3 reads CATSGATGSAQETQYF. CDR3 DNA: TGTGCCACCAGTGGCGCGACAGGGTCCGCTCAAGAGACCCAGTACTTC.